There are many counts of the clone carrying this T cell receptor (beta chain). Antigen specificity is unknown. The source of the sample is a study of T-cell reconstitution after alpha-beta-depleted transplantation in children. Findings of the study overall: T-cell numbers and diversity, one year after transplant, stemmed largely from T cells that were newly produced. Reports say that about two months after transplant, the alpha-beta T cells came out of several hundred graft clones that had expanded.

Molecular barcoding with unique molecular identifiers was used for the TCRbeta library. MiXCR was run by TCRdb on the PCR reads, yielding one entry per CDR3 protein. The sample lists approximately 6,800 distinct CDR3 sequences; approximately 5% were seen once. Germline assignment: CDR1 DFQATT and CDR2 SNEGSKA (reference sequence). The CDR3 has 15 residues. V was shortened by 0 bases and J by 1 base, with 11 bases between the two germline ends. The chain employs TRBV20-1 and TRBJ2-3; the D gene is possibly TRBD1 (6 bases). This clonotype was obtained from a child younger than two who had a stem cell transplant for acute myeloid leukemia, so the T cells may come from the graft donor. The sample here was PBMCs, mostly from graft donor cells, taken 180 days after TCRalphabeta/CD19-depleted stem cell transplant. CDR3 DNA: TGCAGTGCTAGAGATCCAGCAGGGGGCACAGATACGCAGTATTTT. This encodes CSARDPAGGTDTQYF.